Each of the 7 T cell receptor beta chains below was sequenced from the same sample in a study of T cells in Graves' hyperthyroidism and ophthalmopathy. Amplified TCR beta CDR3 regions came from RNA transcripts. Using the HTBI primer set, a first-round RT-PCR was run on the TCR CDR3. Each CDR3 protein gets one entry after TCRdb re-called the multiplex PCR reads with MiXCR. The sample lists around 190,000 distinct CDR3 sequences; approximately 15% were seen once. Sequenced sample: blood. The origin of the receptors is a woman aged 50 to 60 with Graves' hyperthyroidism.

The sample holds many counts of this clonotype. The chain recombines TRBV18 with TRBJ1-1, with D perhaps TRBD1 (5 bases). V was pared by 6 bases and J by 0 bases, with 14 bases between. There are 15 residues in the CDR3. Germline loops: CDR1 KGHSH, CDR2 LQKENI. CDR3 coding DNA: TGTGCCAGCTCTACCAATCAGGGCATGAACACTGAAGCTTTCTTT. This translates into CASSTNQGMNTEAFF.

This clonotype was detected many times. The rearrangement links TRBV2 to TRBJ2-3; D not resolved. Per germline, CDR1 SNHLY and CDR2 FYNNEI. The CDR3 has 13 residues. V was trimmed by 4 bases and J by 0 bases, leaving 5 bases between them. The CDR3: CASSGDSTDTQYF. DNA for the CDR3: TGTGCCAGCAGTGGGGATAGCACAGATACGCAGTATTTT.

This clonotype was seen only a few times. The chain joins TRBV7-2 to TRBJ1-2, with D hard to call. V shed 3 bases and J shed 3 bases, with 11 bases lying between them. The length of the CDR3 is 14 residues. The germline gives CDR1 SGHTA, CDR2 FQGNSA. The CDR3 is CASSLLRQHYGYTF. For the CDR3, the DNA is TGTGCCAGCAGCTTGCTACGTCAACACTATGGCTACACCTTC.

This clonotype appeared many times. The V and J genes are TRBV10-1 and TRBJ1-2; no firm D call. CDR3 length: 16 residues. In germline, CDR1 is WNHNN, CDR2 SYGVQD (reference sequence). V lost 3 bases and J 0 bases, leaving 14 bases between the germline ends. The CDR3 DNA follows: TGCGCCAGCAGTGAACTTGGCACTGAAGCTAACTATGGCTACACCTTC. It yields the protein CASSELGTEANYGYTF.

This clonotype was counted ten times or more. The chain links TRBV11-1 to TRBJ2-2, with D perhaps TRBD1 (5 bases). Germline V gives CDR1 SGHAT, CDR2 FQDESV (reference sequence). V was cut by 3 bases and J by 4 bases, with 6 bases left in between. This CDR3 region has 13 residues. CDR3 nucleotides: TGTGCCAGCAGCTTGGGGCGCACCGGGGAGCTGTTTTTT. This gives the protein CASSLGRTGELFF.

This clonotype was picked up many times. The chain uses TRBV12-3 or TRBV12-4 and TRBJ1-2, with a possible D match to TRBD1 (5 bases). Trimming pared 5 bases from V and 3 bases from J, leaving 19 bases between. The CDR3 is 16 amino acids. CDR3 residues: CASSPHLRERYYGYTF. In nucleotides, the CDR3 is TGTGCCAGCAGTCCTCATCTCAGGGAGAGGTACTATGGCTACACCTTC.

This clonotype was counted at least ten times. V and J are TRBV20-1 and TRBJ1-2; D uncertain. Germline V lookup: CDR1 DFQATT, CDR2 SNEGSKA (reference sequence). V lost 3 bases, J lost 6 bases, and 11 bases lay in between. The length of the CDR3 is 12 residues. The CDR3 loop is CSASAGMDGYTF. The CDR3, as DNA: TGCAGTGCTAGTGCAGGAATGGATGGCTACACCTTC.